This T cell receptor (beta chain) stems from a study of blood T cell repertoires in COVID-19. TCRdb's table, derived via immunoSEQ multiplex PCR, lists solely in-frame clones and lacks some. The sample records about 64,000 clones, just over 85% being singletons. The germline V and J ends were trimmed by 6 bases and 3 bases, with 18 bases remaining between them. The CDR3 covers 15 residues. The germline CDR1 and CDR2 sequences are WSHSY and SAAADI. This receptor was taken from a middle-aged man with active COVID-19. This sequence joins TRBV10-2 and TRBJ2-7; the D gene is possibly TRBD2 (6 bases). Sequenced sample: peripheral blood. The CDR3, as DNA: TGCGCCAGCAGCCGACCGGGACTCCAAATCTACGAGCAGTACTTC. It yields the protein CASSRPGLQIYEQYF.